These 28 T cell receptor beta chains were all obtained from the same sample, sequenced in a study of blood T cell repertoires in COVID-19. Clones were read by immunoSEQ multiplex PCR, and TCRdb kept only the in-frame ones, dropping some. The sample contains approximately 160,000 clones, 75% to 90% of which appear only once. Material for sequencing was PBMCs or T cells enriched from blood (not recorded which). Receptors originate from a woman aged 45-60 years who had recovered from COVID-19.

This chain joins TRBV5-5 and TRBJ1-1, with TRBD1 identical over 8 bases. Germline V lookup: CDR1 SGHKS, CDR2 YYEKEE (reference sequence). With V trimmed by 4 bases and J by 4 bases, 3 bases remained unmatched. The CDR3 covers 13 residues. The CDR3 DNA reads as TGTGCCAGCAGCACTGACAGGGGCACTGAAGCTTTCTTT. Its protein is CASSTDRGTEAFF. The variable domain in full, with the rest retrieved from reference TRBV5-5 and TRBJ1-1, is DAGVTQSPTHLIKTRGQQVTLRCSPISGHKSVSWYQQVLGQGPQFIFQYYEKEERGRGNFPDRFSARQFPNYSSELNVNALLLGDSALYLCASSTDRGTEAFFGQGTRLTVV.

V gene TRBV3-1 (or the pseudogene TRBV3-2) combines with J gene TRBJ1-1; no clear D. The germline V gene has CDR1 LGHDT and CDR2 YNNKEL (reference sequence). V dropped 2 bases and J dropped 4 bases, with 8 bases sitting between them. The CDR3 totals 13 residues. The CDR3 bases are TGTGCCAGCAGCCAATCCGGAGCCACTGAAGCTTTCTTT. It translates to CASSQSGATEAFF.

The chain recombines TRBV6-7 with TRBJ1-1, with 7 bases fitting TRBD1. TRBV6-7 is assigned to the ORF class and has an uncertain function. The CDR3 contains 13 residues. V lost 7 bases, J lost 5 bases, and 7 bases stayed unmatched. The CDR3 protein is CASTPTGATEAFF. CDR3 nucleotides: TGTGCCAGCACCCCCACAGGGGCAACTGAAGCTTTCTTT.

The chain links TRBV7-2 to TRBJ1-5, with 8 bases aligning to TRBD1. Unmatched junction bases numbered 5, after V lost 5 bases and J lost 2 bases. Germline CDR1 and CDR2: SGHTA and FQGNSA. The CDR3 has 15 amino acids. The DNA of the CDR3 is TGTGCCAGCAGCGCGGACAGGGTGGGCAATCAGCCCCAGCATTTT. Amino acids: CASSADRVGNQPQHF.

This chain connects TRBV5-1 to TRBJ1-4; 7 positions agree with TRBD1. Germline CDR1 SGHRS, CDR2 YFSETQ. The CDR3 sequence is 15 residues long. The V segment lost 4 bases and the J segment 4 bases; nucleotides outside the gene matches: 7. CDR3 loop: CASSPTGTVNEKLFF. The CDR3, as DNA: TGCGCCAGCAGCCCCACCGGGACAGTTAATGAAAAACTGTTTTTT.

The CDR3 DNA reads TGTGCCAGCAGCGTAGCGGTCCAAGAGACCCAGTACTTC. The encoded protein is CASSVAVQETQYF. The rearrangement links TRBV9 to TRBJ2-5; D not certain. CDR1 SGDLS and CDR2 YYNGEE come from the germline V gene. The CDR3 loop spans 13 amino acids. V was shortened by 0 bases and J by 1 base, with 4 bases between the two germline ends.

This clone occurred a few times. The chain joins TRBV6-5 to TRBJ2-7, with D possibly being TRBD1 (6 bases). V was clipped by 8 bases and J by 4 bases, with 18 bases between them. The CDR3 has 14 amino acids. From germline, CDR1 is MNHEY and CDR2 SVGAGI. The CDR3 region is CASHPGTTIYEQYV. The CDR3 DNA sequence: TGTGCCAGCCACCCCGGGACAACTATTTACGAGCAGTACGTC.

This clone was picked up a small number of times. The CDR3 protein is CASKRGGDALIYGYTF. CDR3 nucleotides: TGTGCCAGCAAGAGGGGGGGGGATGCACTTATTTATGGCTACACCTTC. The chain couples TRBV28 to TRBJ1-2; perhaps TRBD1 as D (6 bases). V lost 7 bases, J lost 5 bases, and 23 bases lay in between. Germline-derived CDR1 and CDR2 are MDHEN and SYDVKM. This CDR3 region has 16 residues.

J is TRBJ1-4 and V is TRBV2, with TRBD1 matching over 7 bases. Germline loops: CDR1 SNHLY, CDR2 FYNNEI. Unmatched junction bases numbered 11, after V lost 3 bases and J lost 10 bases. The CDR3 runs 15 residues. The CDR3 DNA reads as TGTGCCAGCAGTGATCACCCCAGGGGGGTTGGAAAACTGTTTTTT. It yields the protein CASSDHPRGVGKLFF.

This chain connects TRBV11-2 to TRBJ1-1, with no clear D. The V gene's germline CDR1 is SGHAT and CDR2 FQNNGV. Trimming left V 5 bases short and J 1 base short, with 11 bases between. The CDR3 sequence is 14 residues long. The CDR3: CASSPGRANTEAFF. The CDR3 nucleotides read TGTGCCAGCAGCCCTGGGAGAGCGAACACTGAAGCTTTCTTT.

In this sample, this clone turned up a few times. The genes are TRBV15 and TRBJ1-1; D is unclear. Trimming cost V 7 bases and J 1 base, with 16 bases left between them. Germline V CDR1 and CDR2: LNHNV, YYDKDF (reference sequence). The length of the CDR3 is 15 residues. The CDR3 nucleotides are TGTGCCACCACGGTTACGAACGGAGCGAACACTGAAGCTTTCTTT. Amino acids: CATTVTNGANTEAFF.

The CDR3 bases are TGTGCCAGCAGCTCCTACCACAGGGGCTGGGGCTATGGCTACACCTTC. It encodes CASSSYHRGWGYGYTF. This sequence joins TRBV11-2 and TRBJ1-2, with 7 bases aligning to TRBD1. This CDR3 spans 16 amino acids. V lost 4 bases to trimming and J lost 4 bases; unmatched junction nucleotides: 12. CDR1 and CDR2 from the germline V gene are SGHAT and FQNNGV.

This chain links TRBV3-1 (or the pseudogene TRBV3-2) with TRBJ2-3, with 8 bases lining up with TRBD1. Per the germline V gene, CDR1 is LGHDT and CDR2 is YNNKEL (reference sequence). With V trimmed by 3 bases and J by 2 bases, 13 bases remained unmatched. This CDR3 is 18 amino acids long. CDR3 DNA sequence: TGTGCCAGCAGCCAGGAAGCCGACAGGGGAACAACCACAGATACGCAGTATTTT. Translated, it gives CASSQEADRGTTTDTQYF.

The chain links TRBV7-2 to TRBJ1-3, with TRBD1 matching over 10 bases. The germline CDR1 and CDR2 sequences are SGHTA and FQGNSA. The CDR3 has 15 residues. After removal of 5 bases from V and 4 bases from J, the junction contained 5 bases not matched to a gene. CDR3 in DNA: TGTGCCAGCAGCCGGACAGGGGGTCACGGAAACACCATATATTTT. This translates into CASSRTGGHGNTIYF.

This sequence joins TRBV6-5 and TRBJ2-7; tentative D call: TRBD1 (6 bases). The germline gives CDR1 MNHEY, CDR2 SVGAGI. This CDR3 contains 13 residues. Trimming removed 6 bases at V and 5 bases at J, with 14 bases between. The CDR3 region is CASRASTGNEQYV. DNA for the CDR3: TGTGCCAGCAGGGCTTCGACAGGCAACGAGCAGTACGTC.

The table lists this clone with a count of one. The gene calls are TRBV4-1 and TRBJ1-2; D may be TRBD1 (6 bases). The CDR3 spans 15 residues. V was shortened by 0 bases and J by 2 bases, with 10 bases between the two germline ends. CDR1 is MGHRA and CDR2 is YSYEKL in the germline V gene. The CDR3 here is CASSQDAGENYGYTF. In DNA, the CDR3 is TGCGCCAGCAGCCAAGATGCAGGGGAGAACTATGGCTACACCTTC.

The J gene is TRBJ1-2, the V gene TRBV4-2, with D possibly TRBD1 on 6 matching bases. The V gene lost 1 base and the J gene lost 6 bases, with 18 bases spanning the gap. This CDR3 spans 16 amino acids. Per the germline V gene, CDR1 is LGHNA and CDR2 is YNFKEQ. CDR3 nucleotide sequence: TGTGCCAGCAGCCAAGCTATCGGCAGGGGTGAGGATGGCTACACCTTC. It yields the protein CASSQAIGRGEDGYTF.

This clone was observed at least ten times. This chain uses TRBV19 with TRBJ2-1; the match to TRBD1 covers 9 bases. In germline, CDR1 is LNHDA, CDR2 SQIVND (reference sequence). Trimming cost V 1 base and J 10 bases; bases outside gene matches: 17. The length of the CDR3 is 18 residues. CDR3 nucleotides: TGTGCCAGTAGTATAGCAAACAGGGGGCTAGCCGAATCTGGAGAGCAGTTCTTC. This encodes CASSIANRGLAESGEQFF.

The chain employs TRBV5-1 and TRBJ2-1, with TRBD2 identical over 12 bases. Germline values: CDR1 SGHRS, CDR2 YFSETQ. V lost 5 bases, J lost 1 base, and 4 bases stayed unmatched. CDR3 size: 16 residues. CDR3 bases: TGCGCCAGCAGTTCCGGACTAGCGGGATCCTACAATGAGCAGTTCTTC. Translation: CASSSGLAGSYNEQFF.

This clone has just a few counts. The V call is TRBV7-2, the J call TRBJ2-5; 10 nucleotides align to TRBD2. J gave up 5 bases and V 2 bases, and 5 bases lay outside the gene matches. Germline CDR1 is SGHTA and CDR2 is FQGNSA. The CDR3 spans 15 residues. The CDR3 is CASSLRAGGPETQYF. The CDR3 bases are TGTGCCAGCAGCTTACGAGCGGGAGGGCCCGAGACCCAGTACTTC.

This chain joins TRBV5-5 and TRBJ2-1; possible D gene TRBD1, 6 bases. Germline V gene sequence: CDR1 SGHKS, CDR2 YYEKEE (reference sequence). The ends were cut back, 0 bases at V and 6 bases at J, with 13 bases in the middle. The CDR3 consists of 15 residues. The CDR3 loop reads CASSLGQGSGNEQFF. CDR3 nucleotides: TGTGCCAGCAGCTTGGGCCAGGGGAGCGGCAATGAGCAGTTCTTC.

The rearrangement links TRBV6-5 to TRBJ2-1, with 13 bases identical to TRBD2. The ends lost 5 bases at V and 8 bases at J; junction bases unmatched: 3. The germline CDR1 and CDR2 sequences are MNHEY and SVGAGI. The CDR3 contains 14 residues. The CDR3, as DNA: TGTGCCAGCAGTACTAGCGGGGGGGGCGATGAGCAGTTCTTC. The encoded protein is CASSTSGGGDEQFF.

The V call is TRBV19, the J call TRBJ2-5; TRBD2 is a possible D gene (6 bases). The CDR3 covers 13 residues. Trimming removed 6 bases from V and 1 base from J, with 9 bases in between. Per germline, CDR1 LNHDA and CDR2 SQIVND (reference sequence). The CDR3 DNA reads as TGTGCCAGTAGGCGGGGAACCCAAGAGACCCAGTACTTC. Its translation: CASRRGTQETQYF.

The V call is TRBV25-1, the J call TRBJ2-6; 7 bases are a match to TRBD1. CDR3 size: 18 residues. Trimming cost V 4 bases and J 2 bases; bases outside gene matches: 11. Germline V gene sequence: CDR1 MGHDK, CDR2 SYGVNS. The CDR3 loop is CASSAAYGQGAGANVLTF. CDR3 DNA sequence: TGTGCCAGCAGTGCAGCTTATGGCCAGGGGGCTGGGGCCAACGTCCTGACTTTC.

The chain has TRBV5-4 and TRBJ1-2, with D perhaps matching TRBD1 (5 bases). The CDR3 is 15 residues long. V lost 3 bases and J lost 6, with 18 bases in between. Germline V gene lookup returns CDR1 SGHNT and CDR2 YYREEE (reference sequence). The CDR3 DNA sequence: TGTGCCAGCAGCTCTGTCAGGGAGGGTGAAAATGGCTACACCTTC. Protein sequence: CASSSVREGENGYTF.

The rearrangement links TRBV19 to TRBJ2-3; possibly TRBD1 for D (6 bases). The CDR3 totals 17 residues. Deletions cut 2 bases from V and 0 bases from J, with 15 bases between. Germline V gene data show CDR1 as LNHDA and CDR2 as SQIVND (reference sequence). CDR3 in amino acids: CASSIRAGDTSTDTQYF. In DNA, the CDR3 is TGTGCCAGTAGTATAAGAGCAGGGGATACTAGCACAGATACGCAGTATTTT.

V usage is TRBV6-5 and J usage is TRBJ1-2; D perhaps matches TRBD1 (6 bases). This CDR3 is 14 amino acids long. The V end lost 8 bases, the J end lost 2 bases, and 15 bases lay between the germline ends. The germline V gene encodes CDR1 MNHEY and CDR2 SVGAGI. The CDR3 region is CASSNFRGNYGYTF. CDR3 nucleotides: TGTGCCAGCTCCAATTTCAGGGGAAACTATGGCTACACCTTC.

The rearrangement links TRBV5-1 to TRBJ2-5; possibly TRBD2 for D (7 bases). The germline gives CDR1 SGHRS, CDR2 YFSETQ. Trimming left V 1 base short and J 5 bases short, with 18 bases between. CDR3 length: 16 amino acids. This chain's CDR3 is CASSLMASGGGETQYF. The DNA for the CDR3 is TGCGCCAGCAGCTTGATGGCTAGCGGAGGGGGGGAGACCCAGTACTTC.